This T cell receptor (beta chain) was recorded in a study of Ad26.COV2.S vaccination and SARS-CoV-2 variants. Study-wide background: Donor was assigned to the Ad26.COV2.S arm of trial COV1001. The authors gave Ad26.COV2.S intramuscularly, either once or twice 56 days apart.

General observations from the study: Placebo recipients trailed vaccine recipients in spike-specific TCR breadth.

Assay: immunoSEQ multiplex PCR; the TCRdb copy retains only in-frame clones and omits some. Among about half a million clones, roughly nine tenths were seen once, and the ten largest hold 1.5% to 2%. CDR1 and CDR2 from the germline V gene are KGHSH and LQKENI. The CDR3 extends over 15 amino acids. V gave up 4 bases and J gave up 3 bases, with 16 bases separating them. Indicated treatment: some 19 received Ad26.COV2.S at low or high dose, single or two shots; roughly 5 received placebo; per-sample allocation not given. Samples were taken on day 63 after the first vaccine or placebo injection. An Ad26 vector that expressed Wuhan-strain SARS-CoV-2 spike constituted the vaccine. About this clone itself: Its target is unknown.

The chain combines TRBV18 with TRBJ2-7, with D perhaps TRBD2 (6 bases). The TCR was taken from a person aged 18 to 59 who received the Ad26.COV2.S COVID-19 vaccine or a placebo. Specimen: peripheral blood, collected in a trial of Ad26.COV2.S vaccine versus placebo. The CDR3 sequence: CASSQDVLAIYEQYF. For the CDR3, the DNA is TGTGCCAGCTCACAAGATGTGCTAGCGATCTACGAGCAGTACTTC.